Listed below are T cell receptor beta chains from one sample, sequenced in a study of CD8+CD57+ T cells in acquired aplastic anemia. TCRdb recomputed calls from the reads with MiXCR, one row per CDR3 protein. The sample contains under 200,000 distinct CDR3 sequences, less than 60% of which appear only once. The sequenced sample consisted of sorted CD4+, CD8+, or CD8+CD57+ T cells (not recorded which) from PBMCs. The receptor source for this set is a human donor with aplastic anemia. CDR3s leave out the opening cysteine and the closing phenylalanine or tryptophan. Only some rows state a clone size, as once, few, many or a class for expanded clones.

V gene: TRBV12-3/TRBV12-4; clone size: many; CDR3 protein: ASRGGGQTDTQY
V gene: TRBV2; clone size: once; CDR3 protein: ASNVRNYGYT
V gene: TRBV3-1; clone size: few; CDR3 protein: ASSQVLGVREKLF
V gene: TRBV28; clone size: -; CDR3 protein: ASRTSGKGEQF
V gene: TRBV30; clone size: few; CDR3 protein: ACPHSTNEKLF
V gene: TRBV12-3/TRBV12-4; clone size: -; CDR3 protein: AMGAGNTIY
V gene: TRBV3-1; clone size: -; CDR3 protein: ASSQGTKGVGGEAF
V gene: TRBV20-1; clone size: -; CDR3 protein: SARDVETVAGDTEAF
V gene: TRBV7-9; clone size: few; CDR3 protein: ASSLGGHEAF
V gene: TRBV9; clone size: -; CDR3 protein: ASSVQGGNAEAF
V gene: TRBV5-1; clone size: many; CDR3 protein: ASSPRTSGRVDTQY
V gene: TRBV20-1; clone size: many; CDR3 protein: SAQKMTGSNEKLF
V gene: TRBV2; clone size: few; CDR3 protein: ASSALAGNTEAF
V gene: TRBV19; clone size: -; CDR3 protein: ASSMGRGRVEQF
V gene: TRBV2; clone size: -; CDR3 protein: ASRYSVYNSPLH
V gene: TRBV7-2; clone size: many; CDR3 protein: ASRKAGQETQY
V gene: TRBV7-2; clone size: many; CDR3 protein: ASSRQDYGYT
V gene: TRBV12-3/TRBV12-4; clone size: many; CDR3 protein: ASAGGYNYGYT
V gene: TRBV20-1; clone size: many; CDR3 protein: SASSGGGSNEQF
V gene: TRBV19; clone size: -; CDR3 protein: ASSINKDSPLH